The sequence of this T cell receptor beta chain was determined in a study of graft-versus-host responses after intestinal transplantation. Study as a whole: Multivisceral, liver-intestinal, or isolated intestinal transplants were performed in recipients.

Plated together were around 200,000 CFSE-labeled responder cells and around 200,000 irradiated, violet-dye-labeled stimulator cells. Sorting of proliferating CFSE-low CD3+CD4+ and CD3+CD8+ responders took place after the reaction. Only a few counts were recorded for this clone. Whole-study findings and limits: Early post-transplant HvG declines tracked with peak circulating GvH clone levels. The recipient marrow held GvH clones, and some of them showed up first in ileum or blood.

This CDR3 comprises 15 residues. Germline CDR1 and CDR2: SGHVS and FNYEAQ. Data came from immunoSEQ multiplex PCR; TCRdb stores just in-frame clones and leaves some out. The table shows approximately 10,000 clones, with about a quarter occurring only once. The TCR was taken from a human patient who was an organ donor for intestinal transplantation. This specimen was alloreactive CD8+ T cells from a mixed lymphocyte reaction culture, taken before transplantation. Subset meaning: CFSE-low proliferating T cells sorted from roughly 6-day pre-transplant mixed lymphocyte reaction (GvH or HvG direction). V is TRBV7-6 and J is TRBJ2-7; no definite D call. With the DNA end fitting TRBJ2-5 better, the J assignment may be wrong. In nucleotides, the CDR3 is TGTGCCAGCAGCTTAGGTACGGGTTTCCAGGAGACCCAGTACTTC. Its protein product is CASSLGTGFQETQYF.